The present T cell receptor beta chain was sequenced within a study of blood T cell repertoires in COVID-19. As originally analysed: From reference gene primer amplification, estimates of nucleated cell counts were derived. Libraries were prepared by immunoSEQ multiplex PCR; TCRdb keeps only in-frame clonotypes and omits some of them. From that table come the V and J calls and clone size; the DNA was used to work out D and trimming. The sample contains a few hundred thousand clones, roughly 87% of which appear only once. V lost 8 bases and J lost 10, with 15 bases in between. Germline assignment: CDR1 LNHDA and CDR2 SQIVND (reference sequence). The CDR3 runs 12 residues.

Sequenced sample: PBMCs or T cells enriched from blood (not recorded which). The receptor was isolated from a woman in her thirties who had recovered from COVID-19. The chain has TRBV19 and TRBJ2-1, with D possibly TRBD2 on 6 matching bases. The CDR3 spells CASSSLGLEQFF. CDR3 DNA: TGTGCCAGTTCTTCTCTGGGACTCGAGCAGTTCTTC.